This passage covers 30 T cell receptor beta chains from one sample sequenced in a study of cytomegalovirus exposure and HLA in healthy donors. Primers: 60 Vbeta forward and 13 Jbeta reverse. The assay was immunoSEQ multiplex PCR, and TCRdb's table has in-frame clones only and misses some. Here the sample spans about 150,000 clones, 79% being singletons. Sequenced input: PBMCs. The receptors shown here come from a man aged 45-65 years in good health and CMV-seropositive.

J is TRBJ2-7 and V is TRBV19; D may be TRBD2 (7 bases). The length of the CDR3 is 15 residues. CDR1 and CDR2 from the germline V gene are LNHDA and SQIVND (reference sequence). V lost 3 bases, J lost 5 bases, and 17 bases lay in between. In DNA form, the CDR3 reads TGTGCCAGTAGTATGGGCACGGGGGGCTTCAACGAGCAGTACTTC. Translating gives CASSMGTGGFNEQYF.

The CDR3 DNA follows: TGTGCCAGCAGCGTAGCTCCAGCGGGAAACACCGGGGAGCTGTTTTTT. This translates into CASSVAPAGNTGELFF. V and J are TRBV9 and TRBJ2-2, with TRBD2 matching over 7 bases. Unmatched junction bases numbered 4, after V lost 0 bases and J lost 2 bases. The CDR3 totals 16 residues. The germline gives CDR1 SGDLS, CDR2 YYNGEE.

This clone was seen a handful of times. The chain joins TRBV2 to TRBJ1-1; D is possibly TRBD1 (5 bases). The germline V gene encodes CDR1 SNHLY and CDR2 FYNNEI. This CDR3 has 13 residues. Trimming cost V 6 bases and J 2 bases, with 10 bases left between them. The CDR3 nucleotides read TGTGCCAGCAGGAGACAGTATAACACTGAAGCTTTCTTT. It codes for CASRRQYNTEAFF.

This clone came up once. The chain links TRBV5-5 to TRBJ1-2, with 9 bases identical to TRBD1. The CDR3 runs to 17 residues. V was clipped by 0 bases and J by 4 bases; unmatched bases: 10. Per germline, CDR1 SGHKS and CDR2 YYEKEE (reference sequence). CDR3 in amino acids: CASSLAAGQGLLYGYTF. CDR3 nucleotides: TGTGCCAGCAGCTTGGCTGCGGGACAGGGATTGCTCTATGGCTACACCTTC.

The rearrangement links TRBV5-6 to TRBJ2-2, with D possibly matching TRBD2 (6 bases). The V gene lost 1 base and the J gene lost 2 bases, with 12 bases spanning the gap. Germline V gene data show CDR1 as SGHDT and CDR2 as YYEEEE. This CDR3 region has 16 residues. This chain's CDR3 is CASSLIRTTNTGELFF. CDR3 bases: TGTGCCAGCAGCTTGATTCGGACTACCAACACCGGGGAGCTGTTTTTT.

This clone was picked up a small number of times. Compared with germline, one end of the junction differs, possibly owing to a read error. The CDR3 sequence: CASSERTESTDTQYF. Here the CDR3 DNA reads TGTGCCAGCAGTGAGCGGACAGAGAGCACAGATACGCAGTATTTT. The V call is TRBV10-3, the J call TRBJ2-3, with a weak D call TRBD1 (6 bases). CDR3 size: 15 residues. The germline CDR1 and CDR2 sequences are ENHRY and SYGVKD.

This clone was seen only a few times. The CDR3 region is CAWTKGLAGQETQYF. In DNA form, the CDR3 reads TGTGCCTGGACCAAAGGACTAGCGGGCCAAGAGACCCAGTACTTC. V gene TRBV30 combines with J gene TRBJ2-5; TRBD2 agrees at 11 bases. The CDR3 covers 15 residues. Germline loops: CDR1 GTSNPN, CDR2 SVGIG (reference sequence). Trimming took 4 bases from V and 1 from J; bases not matched to a gene: 5.

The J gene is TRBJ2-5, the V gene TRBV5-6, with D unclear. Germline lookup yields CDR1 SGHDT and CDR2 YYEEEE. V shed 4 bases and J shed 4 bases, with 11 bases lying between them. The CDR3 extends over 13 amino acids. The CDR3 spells CASSGVSGETQYF. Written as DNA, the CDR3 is TGTGCCAGCAGCGGAGTGTCCGGAGAGACCCAGTACTTC.

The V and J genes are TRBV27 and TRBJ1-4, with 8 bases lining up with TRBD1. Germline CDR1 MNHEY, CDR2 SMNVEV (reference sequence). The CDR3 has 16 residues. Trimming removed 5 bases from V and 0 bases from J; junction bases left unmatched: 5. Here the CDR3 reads CASSRTGLTTNEKLFF. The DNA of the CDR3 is TGTGCCAGCAGTAGGACAGGGCTTACAACTAATGAAAAACTGTTTTTT.

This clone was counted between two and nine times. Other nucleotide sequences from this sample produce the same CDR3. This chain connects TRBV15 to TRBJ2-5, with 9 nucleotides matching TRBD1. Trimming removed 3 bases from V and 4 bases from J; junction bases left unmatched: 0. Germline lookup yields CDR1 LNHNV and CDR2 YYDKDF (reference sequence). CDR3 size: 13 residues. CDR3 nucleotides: TGTGCCACCAGCAGGGACAGGGGAGAGACCCAGTACTTC. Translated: CATSRDRGETQYF.

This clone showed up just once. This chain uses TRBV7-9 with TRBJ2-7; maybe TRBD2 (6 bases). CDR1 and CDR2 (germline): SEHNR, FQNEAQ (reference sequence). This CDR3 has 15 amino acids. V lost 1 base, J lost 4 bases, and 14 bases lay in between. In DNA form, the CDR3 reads TGTGCCAGCAGCTTAGGGGGAGGTGGTAGGTACGAGCAGTACTTC. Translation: CASSLGGGGRYEQYF.

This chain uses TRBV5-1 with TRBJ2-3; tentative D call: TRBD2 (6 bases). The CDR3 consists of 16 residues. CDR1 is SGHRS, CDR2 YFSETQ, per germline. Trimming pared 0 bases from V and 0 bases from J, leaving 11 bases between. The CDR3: CASSLGLGGSTDTQYF. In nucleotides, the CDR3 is TGCGCCAGCAGCTTGGGCTTAGGAGGGAGCACAGATACGCAGTATTTT.

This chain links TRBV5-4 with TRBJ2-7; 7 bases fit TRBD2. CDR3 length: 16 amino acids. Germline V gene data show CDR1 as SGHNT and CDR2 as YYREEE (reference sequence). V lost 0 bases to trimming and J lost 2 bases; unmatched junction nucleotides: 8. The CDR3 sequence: CASSLASGGPPYEQYF. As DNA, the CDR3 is TGTGCCAGCAGCTTGGCATCGGGAGGCCCACCCTACGAGCAGTACTTC.

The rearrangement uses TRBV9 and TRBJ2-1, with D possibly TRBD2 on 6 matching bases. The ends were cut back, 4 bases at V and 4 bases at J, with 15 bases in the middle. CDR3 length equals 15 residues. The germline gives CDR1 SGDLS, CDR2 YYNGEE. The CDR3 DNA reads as TGTGCCAGCAGCTTCGGGGGACCGGAGTACAATGAGCAGTTCTTC. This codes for CASSFGGPEYNEQFF.

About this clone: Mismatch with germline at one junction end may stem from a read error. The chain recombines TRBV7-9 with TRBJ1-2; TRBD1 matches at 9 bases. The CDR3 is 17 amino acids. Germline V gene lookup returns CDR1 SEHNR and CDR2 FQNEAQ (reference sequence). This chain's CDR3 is CSSSLPLGQGLPYGYTF. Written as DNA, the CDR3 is TGTTCCAGCAGCTTACCGCTGGGACAGGGACTTCCCTATGGCTACACCTTC.

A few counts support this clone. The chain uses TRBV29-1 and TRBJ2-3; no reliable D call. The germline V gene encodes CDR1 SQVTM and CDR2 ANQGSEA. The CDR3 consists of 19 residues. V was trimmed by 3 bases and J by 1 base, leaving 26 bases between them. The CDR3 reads CSVDRLQYYCVQCTDTQYF. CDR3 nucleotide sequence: TGCAGCGTTGATAGGCTCCAGTACTATTGTGTTCAGTGCACAGATACGCAGTATTTT.

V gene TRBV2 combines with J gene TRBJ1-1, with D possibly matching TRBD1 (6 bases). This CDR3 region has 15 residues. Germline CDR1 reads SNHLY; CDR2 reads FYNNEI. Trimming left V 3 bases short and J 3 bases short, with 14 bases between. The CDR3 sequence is CASSEPKGEDTEAFF. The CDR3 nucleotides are TGTGCCAGCAGTGAGCCAAAGGGGGAAGACACTGAAGCTTTCTTT. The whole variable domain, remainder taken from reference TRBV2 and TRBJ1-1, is EPEVTQTPSHQVTQMGQEVILRCVPISNHLYFYWYRQILGQKVEFLVSFYNNEISEKSEIFDDQFSVERPDGSNFTLKIRSTKLEDSAMYFCASSEPKGEDTEAFFGQGTRLTVV.

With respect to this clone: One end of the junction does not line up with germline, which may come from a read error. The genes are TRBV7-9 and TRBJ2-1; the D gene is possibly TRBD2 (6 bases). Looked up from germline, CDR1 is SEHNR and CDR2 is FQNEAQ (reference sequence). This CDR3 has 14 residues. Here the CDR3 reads CSSSLPAAGNEQFF. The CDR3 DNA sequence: TGTTCCAGCAGCTTGCCGGCCGCGGGGAATGAGCAGTTCTTC. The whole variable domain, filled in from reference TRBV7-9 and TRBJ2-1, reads DTGVSQNPRHKITKRGQNVTFRCDPISEHNRLYWYRQTLGQGPEFLTYFQNEAQLEKSRLLSDRFSAERPKGSFSTLEIQRTEQGDSAMYLCSSSLPAAGNEQFFGPGTRLTVL.

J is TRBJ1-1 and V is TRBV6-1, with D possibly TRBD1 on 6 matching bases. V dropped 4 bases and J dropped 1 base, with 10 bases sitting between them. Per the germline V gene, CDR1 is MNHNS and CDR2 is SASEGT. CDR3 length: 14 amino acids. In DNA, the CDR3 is TGTGCCAGCAGTGGAACAGGGTGGAACACTGAAGCTTTCTTT. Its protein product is CASSGTGWNTEAFF.

CDR3 protein: CSVMGQGDEQFF. The CDR3 DNA reads TGCAGCGTGATGGGACAGGGAGATGAGCAGTTCTTC. This rearrangement joins TRBV29-1 to TRBJ2-1; TRBD1 matches 9 bases. This CDR3 comprises 12 residues. Trimming cost V 6 bases and J 8 bases; bases outside gene matches: 5. Germline V CDR1 and CDR2: SQVTM, ANQGSEA.

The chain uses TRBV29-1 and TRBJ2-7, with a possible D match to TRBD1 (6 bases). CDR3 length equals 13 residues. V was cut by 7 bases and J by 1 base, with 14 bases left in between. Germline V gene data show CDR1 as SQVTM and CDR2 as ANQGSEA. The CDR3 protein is CSALGGESYEQYF. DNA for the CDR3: TGCAGCGCATTAGGGGGTGAATCCTACGAGCAGTACTTC.

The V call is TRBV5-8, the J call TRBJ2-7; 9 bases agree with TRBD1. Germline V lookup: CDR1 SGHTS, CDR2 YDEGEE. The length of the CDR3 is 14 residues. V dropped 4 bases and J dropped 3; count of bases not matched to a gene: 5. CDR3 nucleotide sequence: TGTGCCAGCAGCCAACGACAGGGGGGCTACGAGCAGTACTTC. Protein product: CASSQRQGGYEQYF.

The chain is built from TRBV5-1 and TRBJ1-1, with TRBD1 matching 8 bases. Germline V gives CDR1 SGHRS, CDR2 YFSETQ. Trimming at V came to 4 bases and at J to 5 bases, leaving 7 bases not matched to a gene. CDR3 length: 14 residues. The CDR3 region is CASSRQGAGTEAFF. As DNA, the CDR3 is TGCGCCAGCAGCCGTCAGGGGGCTGGGACTGAAGCTTTCTTT.

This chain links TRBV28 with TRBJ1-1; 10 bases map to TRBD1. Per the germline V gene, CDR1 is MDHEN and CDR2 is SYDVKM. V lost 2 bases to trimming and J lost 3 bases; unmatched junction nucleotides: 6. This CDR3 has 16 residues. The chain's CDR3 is CASSLGGGQGYTEAFF. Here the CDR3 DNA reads TGTGCCAGCAGTTTAGGGGGGGGACAGGGGTACACTGAAGCTTTCTTT.

This CDR3 reads CAIMDRARGMNTEAFF. The CDR3 DNA is TGTGCCATCATGGACAGAGCCCGAGGGATGAACACTGAAGCTTTCTTT. The chain has TRBV10-3 and TRBJ1-1; TRBD1 is a possible D gene (6 bases). The V end was cut by 7 bases, the J end by 0 bases, with 18 bases between. Germline-derived CDR1 and CDR2 are ENHRY and SYGVKD. The CDR3 contains 16 residues.

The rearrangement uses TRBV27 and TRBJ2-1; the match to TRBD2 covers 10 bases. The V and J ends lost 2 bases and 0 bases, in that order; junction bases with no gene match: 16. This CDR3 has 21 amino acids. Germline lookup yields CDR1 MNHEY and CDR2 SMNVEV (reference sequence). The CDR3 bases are TGTGCCAGCAGTTTAAAGCCAGGTGTGTGGTCTAGCGGGAGCTCCTACAATGAGCAGTTCTTC. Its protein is CASSLKPGVWSSGSSYNEQFF.

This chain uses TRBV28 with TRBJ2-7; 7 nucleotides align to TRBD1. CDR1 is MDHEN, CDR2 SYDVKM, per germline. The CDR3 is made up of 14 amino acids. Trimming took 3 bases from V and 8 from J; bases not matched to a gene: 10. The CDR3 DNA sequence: TGTGCCAGCAGTTTCCAGGACAGGCCTCACCAGCAGTACTTC. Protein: CASSFQDRPHQQYF. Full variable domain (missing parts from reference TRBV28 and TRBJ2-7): DVKVTQSSRYLVKRTGEKVFLECVQDMDHENMFWYRQDPGLGLRLIYFSYDVKMKEKGDIPEGYSVSREKKERFSLILESASTNQTSMYLCASSFQDRPHQQYFGPGTRLTVT.

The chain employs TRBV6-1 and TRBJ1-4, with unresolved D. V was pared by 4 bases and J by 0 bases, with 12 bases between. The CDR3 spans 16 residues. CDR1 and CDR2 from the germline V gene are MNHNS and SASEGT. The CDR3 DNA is TGTGCCAGCAGTGCCCTAAGACATGCAACTAATGAAAAACTGTTTTTT. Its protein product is CASSALRHATNEKLFF.

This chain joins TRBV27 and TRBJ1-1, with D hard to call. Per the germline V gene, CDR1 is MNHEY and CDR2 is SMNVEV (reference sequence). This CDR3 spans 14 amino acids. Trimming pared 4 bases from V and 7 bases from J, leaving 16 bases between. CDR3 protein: CASSSLGLVHEAFF. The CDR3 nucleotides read TGTGCCAGCAGTTCCCTCGGCCTAGTTCATGAAGCTTTCTTT.

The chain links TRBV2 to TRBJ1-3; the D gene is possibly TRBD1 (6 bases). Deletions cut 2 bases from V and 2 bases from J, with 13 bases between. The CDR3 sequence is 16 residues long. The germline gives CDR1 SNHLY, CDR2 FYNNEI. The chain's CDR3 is CASSELQGPTGNTIYF. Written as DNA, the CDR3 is TGTGCCAGCAGTGAATTACAGGGACCAACTGGAAACACCATATATTTT.